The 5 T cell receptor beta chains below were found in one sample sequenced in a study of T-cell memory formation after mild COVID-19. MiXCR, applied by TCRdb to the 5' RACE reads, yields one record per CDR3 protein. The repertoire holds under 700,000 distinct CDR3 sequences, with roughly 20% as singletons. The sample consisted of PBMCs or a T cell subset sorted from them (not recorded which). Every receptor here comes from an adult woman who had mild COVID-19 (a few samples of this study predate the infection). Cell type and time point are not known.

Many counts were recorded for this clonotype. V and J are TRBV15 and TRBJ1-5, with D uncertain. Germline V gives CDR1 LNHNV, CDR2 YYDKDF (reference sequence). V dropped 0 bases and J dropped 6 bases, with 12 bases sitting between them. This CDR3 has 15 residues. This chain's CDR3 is CATSRDRATGQPQHF. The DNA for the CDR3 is TGTGCCACCAGCAGAGATCGAGCTACGGGTCAGCCCCAGCATTTT.

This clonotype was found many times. CDR3: CASSIRDSLYEQYF. The CDR3 DNA is TGTGCCAGTAGTATCCGGGACAGCCTCTACGAGCAGTACTTC. The chain has TRBV19 and TRBJ2-7, with 7 bases identical to TRBD1. With V trimmed by 3 bases and J by 3 bases, 5 bases remained unmatched. Germline V gene sequence: CDR1 LNHDA, CDR2 SQIVND (reference sequence). This CDR3 has 14 residues.

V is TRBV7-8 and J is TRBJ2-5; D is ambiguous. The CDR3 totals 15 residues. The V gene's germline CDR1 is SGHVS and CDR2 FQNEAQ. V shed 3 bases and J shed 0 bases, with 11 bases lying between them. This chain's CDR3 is CASSFFLGDQETQYF. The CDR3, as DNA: TGTGCCAGCAGCTTTTTCCTGGGTGACCAAGAGACCCAGTACTTC.

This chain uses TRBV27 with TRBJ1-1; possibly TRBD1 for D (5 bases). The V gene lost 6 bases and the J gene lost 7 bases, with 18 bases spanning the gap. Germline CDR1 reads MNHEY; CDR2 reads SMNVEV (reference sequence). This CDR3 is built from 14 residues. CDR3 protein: CASRRARQRDEAFF. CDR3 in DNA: TGTGCCAGCAGAAGGGCACGACAGCGAGATGAAGCTTTCTTT.

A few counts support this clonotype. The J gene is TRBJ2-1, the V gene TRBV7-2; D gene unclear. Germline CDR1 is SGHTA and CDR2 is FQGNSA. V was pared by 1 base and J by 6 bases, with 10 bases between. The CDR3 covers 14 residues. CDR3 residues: CASSLGRRGNEQFF. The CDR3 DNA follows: TGTGCCAGCAGCTTAGGGCGGCGAGGCAATGAGCAGTTCTTC.